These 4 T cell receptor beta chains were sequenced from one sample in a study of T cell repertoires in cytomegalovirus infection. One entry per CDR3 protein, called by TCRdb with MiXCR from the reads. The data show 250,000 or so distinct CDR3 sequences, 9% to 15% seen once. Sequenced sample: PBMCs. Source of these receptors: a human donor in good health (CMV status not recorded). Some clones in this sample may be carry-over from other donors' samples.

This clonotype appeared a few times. This CDR3 reads CASSPRLAGGYEQYF. CDR3 DNA sequence: TGTGCCAGCAGCCCAAGACTAGCGGGAGGGTACGAGCAGTACTTC. The chain uses TRBV14 and TRBJ2-7; 14 bases line up with TRBD2. Unmatched junction bases numbered 3, after V lost 4 bases and J lost 4 bases. This CDR3 has 15 amino acids. In germline, CDR1 is SGHDN, CDR2 FVKESK.

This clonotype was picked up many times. The CDR3 DNA reads TGTGCCAGCAGCCCCCCGGTTGCTGCCGGCGAGACCCAGTACTTC. Translation: CASSPPVAAGETQYF. The gene calls are TRBV5-6 and TRBJ2-5; the D is unclear. Germline V CDR1 and CDR2: SGHDT, YYEEEE. The CDR3 runs 15 residues. Trimming shortened V by 4 bases and J by 5 bases, and 18 bases separated the two germline ends. Full variable domain (outside the CDR3, taken from reference TRBV5-6 and TRBJ2-5): DAGVTQSPTHLIKTRGQQVTLRCSPKSGHDTVSWYQQALGQGPQFIFQYYEEEERQRGNFPDRFSGHQFPNYSSELNVNALLLGDSALYLCASSPPVAAGETQYFGPGTRLLVL.

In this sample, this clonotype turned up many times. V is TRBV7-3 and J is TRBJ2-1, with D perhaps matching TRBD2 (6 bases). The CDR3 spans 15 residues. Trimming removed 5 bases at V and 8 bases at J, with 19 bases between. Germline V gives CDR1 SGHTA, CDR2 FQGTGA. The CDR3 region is CASSPSAGPGDEQFF. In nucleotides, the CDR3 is TGTGCCAGCAGCCCATCAGCGGGCCCCGGGGATGAGCAGTTCTTC.

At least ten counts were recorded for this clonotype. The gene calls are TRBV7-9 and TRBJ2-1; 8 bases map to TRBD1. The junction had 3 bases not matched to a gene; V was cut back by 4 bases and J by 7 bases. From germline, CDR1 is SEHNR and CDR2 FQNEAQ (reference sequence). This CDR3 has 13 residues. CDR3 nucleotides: TGTGCCAGCAGCTGGGACAGGACAAATGAGCAGTTCTTC. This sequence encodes CASSWDRTNEQFF.